This T cell receptor beta chain emerged from a study of blood T cell repertoires in COVID-19. For the study at large: Sites across the United States, Italy and Spain contributed samples from acute and convalescent COVID-19.

Participant-given clinical history determined each cohort assignment. This clone was counted at least ten times. Trimming took 5 bases from V and 2 from J, leaving 15 bases between them. CDR3 length: 15 residues. The germline gives CDR1 MDHEN, CDR2 SYDVKM. Clones were read by immunoSEQ multiplex PCR, and TCRdb kept only the in-frame ones, dropping some. This sample has approximately 250,000 clones, with around 88% found just once. The sequencing input was PBMCs or T cells enriched from blood (not recorded which). The sequence derives from a woman aged 25 to 39 who had recovered from COVID-19. The V gene is TRBV28, the J gene TRBJ1-2, with D perhaps TRBD1 (6 bases). CDR3 amino acids: CASSLPLGQNYGYTF. CDR3 coding DNA: TGTGCCAGCAGTCTACCCCTAGGACAGAACTATGGCTACACCTTC.